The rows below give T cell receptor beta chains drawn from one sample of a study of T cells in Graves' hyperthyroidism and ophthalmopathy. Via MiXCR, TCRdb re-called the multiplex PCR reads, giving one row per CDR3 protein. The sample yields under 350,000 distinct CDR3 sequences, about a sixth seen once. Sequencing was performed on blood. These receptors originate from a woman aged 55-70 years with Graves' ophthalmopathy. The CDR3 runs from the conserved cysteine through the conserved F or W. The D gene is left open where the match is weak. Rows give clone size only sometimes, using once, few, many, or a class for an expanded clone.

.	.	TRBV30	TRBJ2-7	CAWSVPGSLSSYEQYF	TGTGCCTGGAGTGTACCGGGCAGCCTCTCTTCCTACGAGCAGTACTTC
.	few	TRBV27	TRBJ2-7	CASSEKRVPYEQYF	TGTGCCAGCAGTGAGAAAAGGGTCCCCTACGAGCAGTACTTC
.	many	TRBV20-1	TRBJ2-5	CSARSVREGQETQYF	TGCAGTGCTAGATCCGTACGGGAAGGGCAAGAGACCCAGTACTTC
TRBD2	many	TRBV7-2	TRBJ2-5	CASRLAGGPRETQYF	TGTGCCAGCAGACTAGCGGGGGGGCCTAGGGAGACCCAGTACTTC
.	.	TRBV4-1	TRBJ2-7	CASSQGKRGTEKSSYEQYF	TGCGCCAGCAGCCAAGGAAAACGGGGGACAGAAAAAAGCTCCTACGAGCAGTACTTC
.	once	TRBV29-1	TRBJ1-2	CSVEDLLRGAYGYTF	TGCAGCGTTGAAGATCTTCTGAGAGGGGCCTATGGCTACACCTTC
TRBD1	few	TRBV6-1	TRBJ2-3	CASRTGTGSDTQYF	TGTGCCAGCAGGACCGGGACAGGGTCAGATACGCAGTATTTT
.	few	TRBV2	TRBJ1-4	CASSENSFIEKLFF	TGTGCCAGCAGTGAAAACAGCTTCATTGAAAAACTGTTTTTT
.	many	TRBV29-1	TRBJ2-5	CSVELGGETQYF	TGCAGCGTTGAGTTGGGGGGAGAGACCCAGTACTTC
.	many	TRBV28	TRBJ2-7	CASSPGGGGYEQYF	TGTGCCAGCAGTCCTGGTGGTGGGGGCTACGAGCAGTACTTC
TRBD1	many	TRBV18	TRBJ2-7	CASSPVTGGYEQYF	TGTGCCAGCTCGCCCGTGACAGGGGGTTATGAGCAGTACTTC
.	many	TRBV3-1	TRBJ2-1	CASSAGDRIFDNEQFF	TGTGCCAGCAGCGCCGGCGACAGAATCTTCGACAATGAGCAGTTCTTC
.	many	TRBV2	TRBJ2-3	CASRLRRGAGDTQYF	TGTGCCAGCAGACTGCGAAGGGGCGCGGGAGATACGCAGTATTTT
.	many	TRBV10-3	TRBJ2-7	CAISEGGVYEQYF	TGTGCCATCAGTGAGGGGGGTGTGTACGAGCAGTACTTC
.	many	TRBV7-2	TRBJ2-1	CASRSNYNEQFF	TGTGCCAGCAGATCCAACTACAATGAGCAGTTCTTC
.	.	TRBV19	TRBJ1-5	CASSIVGAGQPQHF	TGTGCCAGTAGTATAGTAGGGGCGGGTCAGCCCCAGCATTTT
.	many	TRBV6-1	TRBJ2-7	CASNQAAGRYEQYF	TGTGCCAGCAACCAGGCCGCCGGACGATACGAGCAGTACTTC
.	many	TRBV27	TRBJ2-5	CASKKRAGLYQETQYF	TGTGCCAGCAAAAAACGGGCGGGGCTATACCAAGAGACCCAGTACTTC
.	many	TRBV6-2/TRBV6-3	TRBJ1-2	CASMEDYGYTF	TGTGCCAGCATGGAGGACTATGGCTACACCTTC
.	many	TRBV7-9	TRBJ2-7	CASSNFNKGYEQYF	TGTGCCAGCAGCAACTTTAATAAGGGCTACGAGCAGTACTTC
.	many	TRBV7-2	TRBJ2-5	CASSPLETQYF	TGTGCCAGCAGCCCACTTGAGACCCAGTACTTC
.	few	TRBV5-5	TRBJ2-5	CASSLLEAGETQYF	TGTGCCAGCAGCTTGCTGGAGGCAGGGGAGACCCAGTACTTC
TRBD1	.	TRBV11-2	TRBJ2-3	CASSFRGIDTQYF	TGTGCCAGCAGCTTCAGGGGGATAGATACGCAGTATTTT
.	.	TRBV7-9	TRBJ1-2	CASRNSGTDVTF	TGTGCCAGCAGGAACAGTGGGACGGACGTGACCTTC
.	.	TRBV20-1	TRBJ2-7	CSARDRRRVYEQYF	TGCAGTGCTAGAGATAGGAGAAGGGTCTACGAGCAGTACTTC
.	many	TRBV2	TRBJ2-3	CASSVVLTDTQYF	TGTGCCAGCAGTGTTGTCCTCACAGATACGCAGTATTTT
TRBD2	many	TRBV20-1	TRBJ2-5	CSASQASGVQYF	TGCAGTGCTAGCCAGGCTAGCGGGGTCCAGTACTTC
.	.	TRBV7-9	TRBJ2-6	CASSLTVGSGSNVLTF	TGTGCCAGCAGCCTCACGGTAGGGTCTGGGTCCAACGTCCTGACTTTC
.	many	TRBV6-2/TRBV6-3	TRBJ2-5	CASSDREQETQYF	TGTGCCAGCAGTGACCGGGAACAAGAGACCCAGTACTTC
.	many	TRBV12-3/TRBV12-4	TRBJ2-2	CASSFKGGGELFF	TGTGCCAGCAGCTTCAAAGGTGGAGGGGAGCTGTTTTTT
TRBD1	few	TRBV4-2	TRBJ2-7	CASSQEWGDRGHEQYF	TGTGCCAGCAGCCAAGAATGGGGTGACAGGGGGCACGAGCAGTACTTC
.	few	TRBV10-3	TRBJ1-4	CAISKDSATNEKLFF	TGTGCCATCAGCAAGGACAGTGCAACTAATGAAAAACTGTTTTTT
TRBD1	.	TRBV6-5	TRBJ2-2	CASSYYARTGQSTGELFF	TGTGCCAGCAGTTACTACGCTCGGACAGGGCAAAGTACCGGGGAGCTGTTTTTT
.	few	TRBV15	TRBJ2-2	CATSRDVGVNGELFF	TGTGCCACCAGCAGAGATGTCGGGGTTAACGGGGAGCTGTTTTTT